The 21 T cell receptor beta chains below were found in one sample sequenced in a study of T cell repertoires in cytomegalovirus infection. Antigens for these TCRs are unknown. Via MiXCR, TCRdb re-called the reads, giving one row per CDR3 protein. The sample carries around 710,000 distinct CDR3 sequences, roughly 29% recorded once. The sequencing here drew on cultured CD8+ T cells from PBMCs, taken from culture after CMV antigen stimulation. The receptors derive from a human donor in good health (CMV status not recorded). Some clones in this sample may be carry-over from other donors' samples.

In DNA form, the CDR3 reads TGTGCCAGCAGTTGGGGGCCGGGACAGGGGGCCGACATTCAGTACTTC. This encodes CASSWGPGQGADIQYF. V is TRBV27 and J is TRBJ2-4, with 12 bases matching TRBD1. The CDR3 is 16 amino acids. V gave up 4 bases and J gave up 8 bases; unmatched junction bases: 9. CDR1 MNHEY and CDR2 SMNVEV come from the germline V gene (reference sequence).

This clonotype was observed a handful of times. The chain has TRBV10-3 and TRBJ2-7; TRBD1 matches at 8 bases. Germline V gene data show CDR1 as ENHRY and CDR2 as SYGVKD. This CDR3 spans 15 amino acids. The junction had 14 bases not matched to a gene; V was cut back by 10 bases and J by 3 bases. The DNA of the CDR3 is TGTGCCACCCGGGACAAGGACAGGGCCGGCTACGAGCAGTACGTC. This sequence encodes CATRDKDRAGYEQYV.

The chain couples TRBV15 to TRBJ2-2; D may be TRBD2 (6 bases). Trimming removed 9 bases at V and 3 bases at J, with 11 bases between. CDR3 size: 13 residues. Germline CDR1 is LNHNV and CDR2 is YYDKDF (reference sequence). The CDR3 nucleotides read TGTGCCACTCTTGGGACTTACACCGGGGAGCTGTTTTTT. This codes for CATLGTYTGELFF.

Details on this clonotype: This sequence may be a read error, since a much larger clone differs from it by one base. The CDR3 loop reads CASTPMDGHNTGELFF. In DNA, the CDR3 is TGTGCCAGCACCCCAATGGACGGGCATAACACCGGGGAGCTGTTTTTT. The V call is TRBV12-3 or TRBV12-4, the J call TRBJ2-2; D is unclear. The CDR3 extends over 16 amino acids. V shed 7 bases and J shed 2 bases, with 17 bases lying between them.

This clonotype has just a few counts. The rearrangement links TRBV6-5 to TRBJ2-1, with D perhaps given as TRBD1 or TRBD2 (6 bases each). The CDR3 is 14 residues long. Trimming removed 4 bases from V and 6 bases from J, with 13 bases in between. Germline lookup yields CDR1 MNHEY and CDR2 SVGAGI. Here the CDR3 DNA reads TGTGCCAGCAGTTCTGGGGGGCCAGGCAATGAGCAGTTCTTC. The encoded protein is CASSSGGPGNEQFF.

This clonotype came up many times. The genes are TRBV4-1 and TRBJ2-3; the D gene could be TRBD1 or TRBD2 (5 bases each). The germline V and J ends were trimmed by 2 bases and 2 bases, with 17 bases remaining between them. Germline V lookup: CDR1 MGHRA, CDR2 YSYEKL. The CDR3 contains 17 residues. For the CDR3, the DNA is TGCGCCAGCAGCCAAACCCCGGGACCCTCACACACAGATACGCAGTATTTT. It translates to CASSQTPGPSHTDTQYF.

The chain is built from TRBV14 and TRBJ1-5; tentatively, D is TRBD1 (6 bases). V was cut by 0 bases and J by 5 bases, with 14 bases left in between. Germline loops: CDR1 SGHDN, CDR2 FVKESK. This CDR3 is built from 16 residues. The CDR3 loop is CASSQDRGGQDQPQHF. In DNA form, the CDR3 reads TGTGCCAGCAGCCAAGATCGGGGGGGGCAGGATCAGCCCCAGCATTTT.

The rearrangement uses TRBV11-2 and TRBJ2-3, with D hard to call. CDR1 is SGHAT and CDR2 is FQNNGV in the germline V gene. CDR3 length: 14 residues. Deletions cut 1 base from V and 2 bases from J, with 7 bases between. CDR3 sequence reads: CASSLGPYTDTQYF. In DNA form, the CDR3 reads TGTGCCAGCAGCTTAGGACCGTACACAGATACGCAGTATTTT.

The chain carries TRBV15 and TRBJ1-4; 10 bases match TRBD1. Germline V gives CDR1 LNHNV, CDR2 YYDKDF (reference sequence). Trimming cost V 2 bases and J 8 bases; bases outside gene matches: 5. The CDR3 loop spans 15 amino acids. The DNA for the CDR3 is TGTGCCACCAGCAGACTCGGGACAGGGGAGGAAAAACTGTTTTTT. Translation gives CATSRLGTGEEKLFF.

The chain has TRBV6-5 and TRBJ2-3; 11 nucleotides match TRBD2. CDR1 and CDR2 (germline): MNHEY, SVGAGI. The V gene end was trimmed by 6 bases and the J gene end by 3 bases; junction bases not matched to a gene: 8. There are 16 residues in the CDR3. The CDR3 loop reads CASSFMTSGATDTQYF. Written as DNA, the CDR3 is TGTGCCAGCAGCTTTATGACTAGCGGGGCGACAGATACGCAGTATTTT.

This clonotype showed up just a few times. The V gene is TRBV12-3 or TRBV12-4, the J gene TRBJ2-1, with D unclear. V was trimmed by 7 bases and J by 4 bases, leaving 11 bases between them. The CDR3 has 13 residues. The CDR3 is CASTLRSYNEQFF. The DNA for the CDR3 is TGTGCCAGCACCTTAAGGTCGTACAATGAGCAGTTCTTC.

Of note for this clonotype: At one end the junction does not follow the germline gene, possibly because of a read error. The V and J genes are TRBV7-6 and TRBJ2-1; D is ambiguous. The CDR3 spans 14 residues. Per the germline V gene, CDR1 is SGHVS and CDR2 is FNYEAQ. CDR3 protein: CSSSSLDSYNEQFF. CDR3 nucleotide sequence: TGTTCCAGCAGCTCCTTGGACTCCTACAATGAGCAGTTCTTC. Combining the CDR3 with reference TRBV7-6 and TRBJ2-1 gives the whole variable domain GAGVSQSPRYKVTKRGQDVALRCDPISGHVSLYWYRQALGQGPEFLTYFNYEAQQDKSGLPNDRFSAERPEGSISTLTIQRTEQRDSAMYRCSSSSLDSYNEQFFGPGTRLTVL.

The chain has TRBV7-6 and TRBJ1-4; possibly TRBD1 for D (5 bases). CDR3 length: 14 residues. V lost 1 base and J lost 10, with 13 bases in between. Germline-derived CDR1 and CDR2 are SGHVS and FNYEAQ. CDR3 nucleotides: TGTGCCAGCAGCTTAGAAGCGGATGGGGGAAAACTGTTTTTT. Translated, it gives CASSLEADGGKLFF. Full variable domain (missing parts from reference TRBV7-6 and TRBJ1-4): GAGVSQSPRYKVTKRGQDVALRCDPISGHVSLYWYRQALGQGPEFLTYFNYEAQQDKSGLPNDRFSAERPEGSISTLTIQRTEQRDSAMYRCASSLEADGGKLFFGSGTQLSVL.

The chain links TRBV7-9 to TRBJ1-4; D is unresolved. V lost 2 bases and J lost 5, with 18 bases in between. The CDR3 is 17 amino acids. Germline CDR1 SEHNR, CDR2 FQNEAQ (reference sequence). CDR3 sequence (DNA): TGTGCCAGCAGCTTATCGCCTAGGTCGGGAGTAAATGAAAAACTGTTTTTT. As protein: CASSLSPRSGVNEKLFF.

The chain couples TRBV20-1 to TRBJ2-2; D remains unclear. This CDR3 has 16 amino acids. The germline gives CDR1 DFQATT, CDR2 SNEGSKA (reference sequence). V gave up 0 bases and J gave up 1 base, with 12 bases separating them. The CDR3 loop reads CSARDQRTRNTGELFF. The CDR3 DNA follows: TGCAGTGCTAGAGATCAAAGGACGCGGAACACCGGGGAGCTGTTTTTT.

This clonotype was seen only a few times. The chain carries TRBV7-6 and TRBJ1-5; 8 bases agree with TRBD1. Germline values: CDR1 SGHVS, CDR2 FNYEAQ. This CDR3 comprises 15 residues. The trim removed 5 bases at V and 7 bases at J, leaving 10 bases unmatched. As DNA, the CDR3 is TGTGCCAGCAGCCTTTGGACAGGGAAAAGCCAGCCCCAGCATTTT. Translated, it gives CASSLWTGKSQPQHF.

The sample holds a few counts of this clonotype. The chain joins TRBV7-8 to TRBJ2-2; D gene unclear. Trimming removed 0 bases from V and 1 base from J, with 9 bases in between. CDR3 length: 16 amino acids. Germline lookup yields CDR1 SGHVS and CDR2 FQNEAQ. The CDR3 sequence is CASSLAASENTGELFF. CDR3 sequence (DNA): TGTGCCAGCAGCTTAGCGGCGAGTGAGAACACCGGGGAGCTGTTTTTT.

A few counts support this clonotype. This could be a read error, since a much larger clone is one nucleotide away. V gene TRBV7-6 combines with J gene TRBJ1-1, with 9 nucleotides matching TRBD1. With V trimmed by 3 bases and J by 0 bases, 2 bases remained unmatched. Germline CDR1 and CDR2: SGHVS and FNYEAQ. This CDR3 has 15 residues. CDR3 nucleotides: TGTGCCAGCAGCTTTGGGACAGGGATGAACACTGAAGCTTTCTTT. It specifies CASSFGTGMNTEAFF.

The gene calls are TRBV19 and TRBJ2-2; D not resolved. Germline V gene data show CDR1 as LNHDA and CDR2 as SQIVND (reference sequence). V lost 11 bases, J lost 4 bases, and 11 bases lay in between. The CDR3 runs 12 residues. CDR3 sequence reads: CASYITTGELFF. The DNA of the CDR3 is TGTGCCTCCTACATAACCACCGGGGAGCTGTTTTTT.

This clonotype turned up a few times. The V gene is TRBV7-6, the J gene TRBJ2-2; D may match TRBD1 or TRBD2 (7 bases each). Germline CDR1 reads SGHVS; CDR2 reads FNYEAQ. This CDR3 contains 14 residues. V was pared by 7 bases and J by 7 bases, with 16 bases between. The CDR3 here is CASTTPGGVGELFF. Here the CDR3 DNA reads TGTGCCAGCACTACCCCAGGGGGGGTCGGGGAGCTGTTTTTT.

The rearrangement joins TRBV19 to TRBJ2-1; D may be TRBD2 (6 bases). V was trimmed by 5 bases and J by 8 bases, leaving 10 bases between them. The CDR3 is 12 amino acids. The germline CDR1 and CDR2 sequences are LNHDA and SQIVND (reference sequence). DNA of the CDR3: TGTGCCAGTAGTCCCAGGAGGGATGAGCAGTTCTTC. Translating gives CASSPRRDEQFF.